This is a list of T cell receptor beta chains from one sample in a study of T cell changes during pregnancy in multiple sclerosis. The protocol was immunoSEQ multiplex PCR, while the TCRdb copy is restricted to in-frame clones and leaves out a portion. This table holds roughly 100,000 clones, 75% to 95% found once. The sample here was peripheral blood, taken after pregnancy. The receptors were sampled from a female donor in good health, enrolled as a control in a pregnancy study. Each CDR3 is given with its conserved first and last residue. A D gene is named only where the DNA matches it firmly. Size tells how often a clone was seen (once, few, many) or the class of an expanded clone, and some rows leave it out.

15 - TRBJ2-7 TRBV7-2 few CASSSQGPLAYEQYF TGTGCCAGCAGCTCGCAGGGCCCTCTGGCCTACGAGCAGTACTTC
10 - TRBJ2-7 TRBV20-1 - CSARVSEQYF TGCAGTGCTAGAGTCAGCGAACAGTACTTC
16 TRBD2 TRBJ2-1 TRBV4-2 - CASSQDAGGPYNEQFF TGTGCCAGCAGCCAAGATGCGGGGGGGCCCTACAATGAGCAGTTCTTC
16 TRBD2 TRBJ2-3 TRBV7-9 - CASSLGLAGLPDTQYF TGTGCCAGCAGCCTGGGACTAGCGGGGCTCCCGGATACGCAGTATTTT
18 - TRBJ1-4 TRBV5-6 once CASSLWAGPIATNEKLFF TGTGCCAGCAGCTTGTGGGCAGGGCCGATTGCAACTAATGAAAAACTGTTTTTT
14 - TRBJ1-4 TRBV7-9 - CASSLDRGGEKLFF TGTGCCAGCAGCTTAGACCGTGGAGGTGAAAAACTGTTTTTT
16 - TRBJ2-3 TRBV9 - CASSVAGGASTDTQYF TGTGCCAGCAGCGTAGCTGGGGGGGCAAGCACAGATACGCAGTATTTT
14 - TRBJ2-2 TRBV11-1 - CASSLRAKWGELFF TGTGCCAGCAGCTTGCGGGCTAAATGGGGGGAGCTGTTTTTT
15 TRBD1 TRBJ2-1 TRBV12-5 - CASGSGQVAYNEQFF TGTGCTAGTGGTTCCGGACAGGTGGCCTACAATGAGCAGTTCTTC
16 TRBD2 TRBJ2-5 TRBV5-5 - CASSLASSGGQETQYF TGTGCCAGCAGCTTGGCCTCTAGCGGGGGTCAAGAGACCCAGTACTTC
12 TRBD1 TRBJ1-2 TRBV6-5 - CASRARGYGYTF TGTGCCAGCAGGGCCAGGGGGTATGGCTACACCTTC
13 TRBD1 TRBJ1-2 TRBV28 - CASSPSGQYGYTF TGTGCCAGCAGTCCATCGGGACAGTATGGCTACACCTTC